Described below is a single TCR beta chain sequence and its context. Antigen unknown. Produced via immunoSEQ multiplex PCR; TCRdb's table is partial and in-frame only. The profile shows 91,000 or so clones, roughly 90% of them singletons. This record comes from a study of identifying expanded T cells in peripheral blood. Study results and caveats: Variance in clone template counts between approximately two-week samples significantly increased with total template count across all healthy donors. Technical replicates showed about 1.2 changed clones; two weeks 15 to 20; four weeks 19.

Collection occurred without any documented infections or immune events in donors. Unmatched junction bases numbered 0, after V lost 0 bases and J lost 6 bases. The CDR3 is 15 residues long. CDR1 SGDLS and CDR2 YYNGEE come from the germline V gene. V and J are TRBV9 and TRBJ2-1; TRBD2 aligns across 13 bases. The sequence derives from a person aged 18 to 70 in good health. Sequenced sample: blood. CDR3 residues: CASSVGLAGGNEQFF. The CDR3 nucleotides read TGTGCCAGCAGCGTAGGACTAGCGGGGGGCAATGAGCAGTTCTTC. The full variable domain, in which reference TRBV9 and TRBJ2-1 provide the parts outside the CDR3, is DSGVTQTPKHLITATGQRVTLRCSPRSGDLSVYWYQQSLDQGLQFLIQYYNGEERAKGNILERFSAQQFPDLHSELNLSSLELGDSALYFCASSVGLAGGNEQFFGPGTRLTVL.